The 28 T cell receptor beta chains below were found in one sample sequenced in a study of T-cell reconstitution after alpha-beta-depleted transplantation in children. Unique molecular identifiers were used to barcode this TCRbeta library. TCRdb independently ran MiXCR on the PCR reads; one entry per CDR3 protein. Among about 440,000 distinct CDR3 sequences listed, roughly 43% were seen once. The source was PBMCs, collected before TCRalphabeta/CD19-depleted stem cell transplant. These receptors were collected from a girl between 2 and 10 years old with aplastic anemia, due to receive a stem cell transplant.

In this sample, this clonotype turned up many times. J is TRBJ1-5 and V is TRBV15; D remains ambiguous. The CDR3 is made up of 15 amino acids. Germline V gene data show CDR1 as LNHNV and CDR2 as YYDKDF (reference sequence). Trimming cost V 0 bases and J 3 bases, with 9 bases left between them. CDR3: CATSRERGVNQPQHF. DNA of the CDR3: TGTGCCACCAGCAGAGAACGGGGTGTCAATCAGCCCCAGCATTTT.

The chain employs TRBV4-2 and TRBJ2-1, with TRBD2 identical over 14 bases. The CDR3 is 16 residues long. Per the germline V gene, CDR1 is LGHNA and CDR2 is YNFKEQ. With 2 bases clipped from V and 9 bases from J, the junction kept 6 bases outside the gene matches. CDR3 in amino acids: CASSQRGTSGGGEQFF. CDR3 nucleotides: TGTGCCAGCAGCCAACGAGGGACTAGCGGGGGCGGTGAGCAGTTCTTC.

The CDR3 region has the DNA TGCAGCGTAGGGGGCGGAACTAGCACAGATACGCAGTATTTT. This sequence encodes CSVGGGTSTDTQYF. The rearrangement links TRBV29-1 to TRBJ2-3; 7 nucleotides align to TRBD1. The CDR3 loop spans 14 amino acids. With 6 bases clipped from V and 0 bases from J, the junction kept 6 bases outside the gene matches. Germline CDR1 reads SQVTM; CDR2 reads ANQGSEA.

There are many counts of this clonotype. The rearrangement joins TRBV7-2 to TRBJ2-2; 12 positions match TRBD2. Per germline, CDR1 SGHTA and CDR2 FQGNSA. V was pared by 6 bases and J by 3 bases, with 2 bases of the junction left unmatched. The CDR3 covers 15 residues. CDR3 nucleotide sequence: TGTGCCAGCAGAGGACTAGCGGGATACACCGGGGAGCTGTTTTTT. Translation: CASRGLAGYTGELFF. Based on the CDR3 plus reference TRBV7-2 and TRBJ2-2, the full variable domain is GAGVSQSPSNKVTEKGKDVELRCDPISGHTALYWYRQSLGQGLEFLIYFQGNSAPDKSGLPSDRFSAERTGGSVSTLTIQRTQQEDSAVYLCASRGLAGYTGELFFGEGSRLTVL.

V is TRBV4-3 and J is TRBJ1-5, with D perhaps matching TRBD1 (5 bases). Germline CDR1 LGHNA, CDR2 YSLEER. Trimming shortened V by 2 bases and J by 5 bases, and 10 bases separated the two germline ends. CDR3 length equals 14 residues. The CDR3 loop reads CASSQYPGYQPQHF. CDR3 coding DNA: TGCGCCAGCAGCCAATATCCAGGGTATCAGCCCCAGCATTTT.

The V call is TRBV20-1, the J call TRBJ2-7, with D possibly being TRBD1 (6 bases). CDR3 size: 15 residues. Germline V gene data show CDR1 as DFQATT and CDR2 as SNEGSKA (reference sequence). With 0 bases removed from V and 0 bases from J, the gap between germline ends came to 12 bases. In nucleotides, the CDR3 is TGCAGTGCTAGAGACGAGGGGGACGACTCCTACGAGCAGTACTTC. Its translation is CSARDEGDDSYEQYF.

This clonotype was seen only a few times. V usage is TRBV25-1 and J usage is TRBJ2-5; D is unclear. Trimming left V 4 bases short and J 5 bases short, with 8 bases between. The CDR3 covers 12 residues. From germline, CDR1 is MGHDK and CDR2 SYGVNS. CDR3 loop: CASSVDGETQYF. CDR3 nucleotide sequence: TGTGCCAGCAGTGTAGATGGGGAGACCCAGTACTTC. The whole variable domain, remainder taken from reference TRBV25-1 and TRBJ2-5, is EADIYQTPRYLVIGTGKKITLECSQTMGHDKMYWYQQDPGMELHLIHYSYGVNSTEKGDLSSESTVSRIRTEHFPLTLESARPSHTSQYLCASSVDGETQYFGPGTRLLVL.

This clonotype was seen just once. The V and J genes are TRBV28 and TRBJ1-2; TRBD1 might be the D (5 bases). Trimming shortened V by 2 bases and J by 7 bases, and 8 bases separated the two germline ends. Germline CDR1 and CDR2: MDHEN and SYDVKM. There are 12 residues in the CDR3. This chain's CDR3 is CASSLRTSGYTF. The CDR3 DNA sequence: TGTGCCAGCAGTTTAAGGACAAGTGGCTACACCTTC.

V gene TRBV20-1 combines with J gene TRBJ2-7; TRBD2 matches at 10 bases. Trimming cost V 6 bases and J 0 bases; bases outside gene matches: 8. This CDR3 contains 15 residues. Germline V gene data show CDR1 as DFQATT and CDR2 as SNEGSKA (reference sequence). The CDR3 region is CSADGLAESSYEQYF. Written as DNA, the CDR3 is TGCAGTGCAGACGGACTAGCGGAAAGCTCCTACGAGCAGTACTTC.

The rearrangement uses TRBV20-1 and TRBJ2-3; 8 bases line up with TRBD1. The ends lost 3 bases at V and 6 bases at J; junction bases unmatched: 8. Looked up from germline, CDR1 is DFQATT and CDR2 is SNEGSKA (reference sequence). This CDR3 has 14 residues. The CDR3 loop reads CSASDRGQVDTQYF. In nucleotides, the CDR3 is TGCAGTGCTAGTGACAGGGGCCAGGTGGATACGCAGTATTTT.

This clonotype was counted many times. This chain uses TRBV20-1 with TRBJ1-1, with TRBD1 identical over 7 bases. CDR3 length: 13 residues. Germline CDR1 reads DFQATT; CDR2 reads SNEGSKA (reference sequence). The J segment lost 2 bases and the V segment lost 5 bases, leaving 5 bases of the junction unmatched. CDR3 in amino acids: CSAPRQGNTEAFF. The CDR3 bases are TGCAGTGCTCCGCGACAGGGCAACACTGAAGCTTTCTTT.

The V call is TRBV20-1, the J call TRBJ2-7, with 7 bases that match TRBD1. The germline gives CDR1 DFQATT, CDR2 SNEGSKA (reference sequence). The length of the CDR3 is 14 residues. V lost 6 bases and J lost 2; bases outside the gene matches: 10. Here the CDR3 DNA reads TGCAGTGCCAGTATACACAGGGGTACCTACGAGCAGTACTTC. It translates to CSASIHRGTYEQYF.

The CDR3 coding sequence is TGCAGTGCCGCCGGGGCGAACTACAATGAGCAGTTCTTC. Protein sequence: CSAAGANYNEQFF. The J gene is TRBJ2-1, the V gene TRBV20-1; the D call may be TRBD1 or TRBD2 (5 bases each). The V and J ends lost 6 bases and 3 bases respectively, with 12 bases between them. The CDR3 loop spans 13 amino acids. Germline values: CDR1 DFQATT, CDR2 SNEGSKA (reference sequence).

This clonotype was seen at least ten times. The chain is built from TRBV6-2 or TRBV6-3 and TRBJ2-1, with 12 bases identical to TRBD2. Trimming removed 6 bases from V and 6 bases from J; junction bases left unmatched: 12. Germline assignment: CDR1 MNHEY and CDR2 SVGEGT. This CDR3 region has 17 residues. Written as DNA, the CDR3 is TGTGCCAGCAGCGATAACACGAGACTAGCGGGAGTCAATGAGCAGTTCTTC. Translating it yields CASSDNTRLAGVNEQFF.

There are many counts of this clonotype. The V and J genes are TRBV20-1 and TRBJ2-3; D may be TRBD1 or TRBD2 (6 bases each). Germline-derived CDR1 and CDR2 are DFQATT and SNEGSKA (reference sequence). CDR3 length: 12 residues. CDR3 in DNA: TGCAGCGCCGGGGGCCACACAGATACGCAGTATTTT. Translation: CSAGGHTDTQYF.

The rearrangement joins TRBV20-1 to TRBJ2-1; 14 bases line up with TRBD2. Germline V gene sequence: CDR1 DFQATT, CDR2 SNEGSKA (reference sequence). Losses at the gene ends were 3 bases for V and 4 bases for J; bases not matched to a gene: 2. The CDR3 is 15 residues long. The CDR3 loop is CSARRLAGGYNEQFF. The CDR3 nucleotides are TGCAGTGCTAGGCGACTAGCGGGAGGGTACAATGAGCAGTTCTTC.

This clonotype was counted ten times or more. J is TRBJ2-7 and V is TRBV10-3, with D possibly TRBD2 on 6 matching bases. CDR1 is ENHRY, CDR2 SYGVKD, per germline. CDR3 length: 17 amino acids. The V end was cut by 4 bases, the J end by 3 bases, with 22 bases between. This CDR3 reads CAISGGEAGARIYEQYF. CDR3 nucleotide sequence: TGTGCCATCAGTGGGGGGGAGGCAGGCGCAAGAATCTACGAGCAGTACTTC.

This chain links TRBV5-5 with TRBJ1-1, with D unresolved. V lost 0 bases and J 2 bases, leaving 8 bases between the germline ends. There are 14 residues in the CDR3. Germline V gene sequence: CDR1 SGHKS, CDR2 YYEKEE (reference sequence). The CDR3 loop is CASSLEQTNTEAFF. The CDR3 region has the DNA TGTGCCAGCAGCTTGGAGCAGACAAACACTGAAGCTTTCTTT.

For this clonotype: One end of the junction fails to match germline, which may point to a read error. This chain connects TRBV5-1 to TRBJ1-2, with D tentatively TRBD1 (6 bases). The CDR3 is 17 residues long. Germline V lookup: CDR1 SGHRS, CDR2 YFSETQ. The CDR3 DNA reads as TGCGCCGGCAGCTTGGGTGCCCCAGGGGACGGTGGCTATGGCTACACCTTC. It yields the protein CAGSLGAPGDGGYGYTF.

This clonotype occurred many times. The chain employs TRBV3-1 and TRBJ1-1; D might be TRBD1 (5 bases). In germline, CDR1 is LGHDT, CDR2 YNNKEL (reference sequence). The CDR3 totals 15 residues. V was cut by 1 base and J by 3 bases, with 12 bases left in between. The DNA of the CDR3 is TGTGCCAGCAGCCAAGTCGGGGGGGGAGACACTGAAGCTTTCTTT. Protein sequence: CASSQVGGGDTEAFF.

J is TRBJ1-2 and V is TRBV6-5, with no clear D. The CDR3 runs to 17 residues. Germline assignment: CDR1 MNHEY and CDR2 SVGAGI. V gave up 4 bases and J gave up 5 bases, with 23 bases separating them. The CDR3 is CASSLLWSGGISYGYTF. DNA for the CDR3: TGTGCCAGCAGTTTATTATGGTCAGGCGGCATTTCTTATGGCTACACCTTC.

V gene TRBV20-1 combines with J gene TRBJ1-1; TRBD1 might be the D (5 bases). V lost 5 bases and J 6 bases, leaving 19 bases between the germline ends. This CDR3 region has 14 residues. Germline V CDR1 and CDR2: DFQATT, SNEGSKA (reference sequence). Written as DNA, the CDR3 is TGCAGTGCTCAACCGGGGCCCAGGCGGGCTGAAGCTTTCTTT. Amino acids: CSAQPGPRRAEAFF.

This clonotype has only a few counts. The chain has TRBV20-1 and TRBJ2-1, with 10 bases that match TRBD1. This CDR3 comprises 14 residues. Unmatched junction bases numbered 8, after V lost 5 bases and J lost 7 bases. Germline V gene lookup returns CDR1 DFQATT and CDR2 SNEGSKA (reference sequence). CDR3: CSAQSGTGENEQFF. The DNA for the CDR3 is TGCAGTGCTCAGTCCGGGACAGGGGAAAATGAGCAGTTCTTC.

This chain joins TRBV12-3 or TRBV12-4 and TRBJ1-5; D remains ambiguous. This CDR3 spans 13 amino acids. V lost 5 bases and J lost 6, with 11 bases in between. This CDR3 is CASSPDKVQPQHF. The CDR3 DNA sequence: TGTGCCAGCAGTCCGGATAAAGTTCAGCCCCAGCATTTT.

This sequence joins TRBV28 and TRBJ2-3; D may be TRBD2 (7 bases). Germline-derived CDR1 and CDR2 are MDHEN and SYDVKM. Trimming removed 5 bases from V and 8 bases from J, with 32 bases in between. This CDR3 has 19 residues. Here the CDR3 DNA reads TGTGCCAGCAGTAGAGGGGGTTGGGGAGCGGGACTTGAAGGAGCTACGCAGTATTTT. It is translated as CASSRGGWGAGLEGATQYF.

To note about this clonotype: A read error is possible here, since a much larger clone lies one base away. The rearrangement uses TRBV20-1 and TRBJ2-5; the D gene is possibly TRBD2 (5 bases). Germline V gene data show CDR1 as DFQATT and CDR2 as SNEGSKA (reference sequence). The length of the CDR3 is 13 residues. The CDR3 DNA follows: TGCGGATCGCAGCACCACGGAGAGGGGACCCAGTACTTC. It translates to CGSQHHGEGTQYF.

The gene calls are TRBV6-5 and TRBJ1-2, with a weak D call TRBD1 (5 bases). There are 12 residues in the CDR3. Germline V gene lookup returns CDR1 MNHEY and CDR2 SVGAGI. V shed 7 bases and J shed 2 bases, with 8 bases lying between them. CDR3 coding DNA: TGTGCCAGCACCGACAGAAACTATGGCTACACCTTC. It encodes CASTDRNYGYTF.

This clonotype was detected a few times. The chain carries TRBV4-2 and TRBJ2-7; no definite D call. Germline V CDR1 and CDR2: LGHNA, YNFKEQ. This CDR3 has 14 amino acids. The V and J ends lost 0 bases and 1 base respectively, with 7 bases between them. The CDR3 DNA reads as TGTGCCAGCAGCCAAGATGTGCAGTCCTACGAGCAGTACTTC. It translates to CASSQDVQSYEQYF.